The next 32 T cell receptor beta chains were all read from a single sample in a study of spatial heterogeneity in lung cancer. Sample time point: sample taken at primary tumor resection. Unsorted tumor, nontumor lung tissue or cryopreserved PBMC supplied the whole RNA. Using its own MiXCR run on the 5' RACE reads, TCRdb lists one record per CDR3 protein. The data contain around 30,000 distinct CDR3 sequences, around 8.4% of them singletons. The sequences come from PBMCs, collected at surgery. These receptors all stem from a female donor with early-stage non-small cell lung cancer.

Many counts were recorded for this clonotype. The chain joins TRBV3-1 to TRBJ1-2; no reliable D call. The CDR3 extends over 13 amino acids. Germline lookup yields CDR1 LGHDT and CDR2 YNNKEL (reference sequence). Trimming left V 2 bases short and J 4 bases short, with 8 bases between. DNA for the CDR3: TGTGCCAGCAGCCAACGGCGAGTCTATGGCTACACCTTC. Amino acid sequence: CASSQRRVYGYTF. Combining the CDR3 with reference TRBV3-1 and TRBJ1-2 gives the whole variable domain DTAVSQTPKYLVTQMGNDKSIKCEQNLGHDTMYWYKQDSKKFLKIMFSYNNKELIINETVPNRFSPKSPDKAHLNLHINSLELGDSAVYFCASSQRRVYGYTFGSGTRLTVV.

The sample holds one count of this clonotype. This sequence may be a read error, since a much larger clone differs from it by one base. The chain is built from TRBV7-8 and TRBJ1-4; D may be TRBD1 (5 bases). CDR3 size: 13 residues. Germline lookup yields CDR1 SGHVS and CDR2 FQNEAQ. For the CDR3, the DNA is TGTGTCAGCAGGGCTGGAAAAAATGAAAAACTGTTTTTT. This translates into CVSRAGKNEKLFF.

Many counts were recorded for this clonotype. The chain combines TRBV24-1 with TRBJ2-3; D is possibly TRBD2 (5 bases). The CDR3 is 16 residues long. Trimming stripped 3 bases from V and 3 bases from J, with 15 bases between. The germline CDR1 and CDR2 sequences are KGHDR and SFDVKD. The CDR3 nucleotides read TGTGCCACCAGTGATACGCCCCGGACGGGGACAGATACGCAGTATTTT. Its translation: CATSDTPRTGTDTQYF.

The chain recombines TRBV20-1 with TRBJ2-1, with TRBD2 matching 9 bases. The CDR3 covers 16 residues. V was clipped by 5 bases and J by 3 bases; unmatched bases: 11. Germline CDR1 is DFQATT and CDR2 is SNEGSKA (reference sequence). CDR3 in amino acids: CSAEGPSSGNYNEQFF. In DNA form, the CDR3 reads TGCAGTGCTGAGGGGCCGTCTAGCGGGAACTACAATGAGCAGTTCTTC.

This clonotype has a count of ten or more. The rearrangement joins TRBV9 to TRBJ2-3; no firm D call. This CDR3 is 14 amino acids long. The V end lost 1 base, the J end lost 5 bases, and 11 bases lay between the germline ends. CDR1 SGDLS and CDR2 YYNGEE come from the germline V gene. The CDR3 DNA sequence: TGTGCCAGCAGCGTATCGCCCGGTGGAGATACGCAGTATTTT. Its translation: CASSVSPGGDTQYF.

This clonotype was observed a few times. This chain connects TRBV7-9 to TRBJ2-3; D is perhaps TRBD1 (5 bases). The V end was cut by 8 bases, the J end by 3 bases, with 18 bases between. The CDR3 is made up of 15 amino acids. Germline CDR1 and CDR2: SEHNR and FQNEAQ (reference sequence). CDR3 region: CASLGRQAGTDTQYF. In nucleotides, the CDR3 is TGTGCCAGCCTCGGACGACAAGCAGGGACAGATACGCAGTATTTT.

This clonotype was recorded many times. This chain joins TRBV6-5 and TRBJ1-2; D is ambiguous. V lost 10 bases and J lost 0, with 15 bases in between. Germline V gene lookup returns CDR1 MNHEY and CDR2 SVGAGI. The CDR3 has 14 amino acids. The CDR3 spells CATRRGGTNYGYTF. DNA of the CDR3: TGTGCCACCCGCCGGGGTGGAACTAACTATGGCTACACCTTC.

This clonotype has ten or more counts. V is TRBV6-6 and J is TRBJ1-1; D not resolved. This CDR3 comprises 11 residues. Trimming removed 10 bases at V and 1 base at J, with 7 bases between. Germline CDR1 MNHNY, CDR2 SVGAGI (reference sequence). The CDR3 loop reads CATNRNTEAFF. CDR3 nucleotides: TGTGCCACCAACAGGAACACTGAAGCTTTCTTT.

In its sample, this clonotype was seen a few times. The chain recombines TRBV18 with TRBJ1-3, with D perhaps matching TRBD1 (6 bases). The germline gives CDR1 KGHSH, CDR2 LQKENI. Trimming took off 2 bases at V and 2 bases at J, with 16 bases between the two ends. CDR3 length equals 17 residues. CDR3 residues: CASSPGTGQSAGNTIYF. The CDR3 coding sequence is TGTGCCAGCTCACCAGGAACAGGGCAGTCCGCTGGAAACACCATATATTTT. Together with reference TRBV18 and TRBJ1-3, the CDR3 gives the full variable domain: NAGVMQNPRHLVRRRGQEARLRCSPMKGHSHVYWYRQLPEEGLKFMVYLQKENIIDESGMPKERFSAEFPKEGPSILRIQQVVRGDSAAYFCASSPGTGQSAGNTIYFGEGSWLTVV.

The rearrangement links TRBV10-2 to TRBJ1-1, with TRBD1 matching over 7 bases. This CDR3 has 13 residues. J lost 4 bases, V lost 6 bases, and 5 bases had no gene match. Germline CDR1 and CDR2: WSHSY and SAAADI. The CDR3 protein is CASSSQGGTEAFF. CDR3 DNA sequence: TGCGCCAGCAGCTCCCAGGGGGGCACTGAAGCTTTCTTT.

The chain carries TRBV11-2 and TRBJ2-7; D not certain. This CDR3 has 14 residues. Trimming took 5 bases from V and 8 from J, leaving 19 bases between them. The germline gives CDR1 SGHAT, CDR2 FQNNGV. CDR3 sequence reads: CASSPRNVSPKQYF. The CDR3 DNA is TGTGCCAGCAGCCCTAGGAATGTCAGTCCAAAGCAGTACTTC.

The sample holds many counts of this clonotype. The rearrangement joins TRBV5-6 to TRBJ1-1; no clear D. The germline V gene encodes CDR1 SGHDT and CDR2 YYEEEE. V was clipped by 4 bases and J by 5 bases, with 9 bases between them. CDR3 length equals 12 residues. CDR3 in amino acids: CASSLGRTEAFF. The CDR3 coding sequence is TGTGCCAGCAGCCTAGGGAGGACTGAAGCTTTCTTT.

The table lists this clonotype with a few counts. The chain recombines TRBV20-1 with TRBJ2-1; a weak D match, TRBD2 (6 bases). The CDR3 is made up of 12 amino acids. V gave up 7 bases and J gave up 6 bases, with 13 bases separating them. Germline CDR1 and CDR2: DFQATT and SNEGSKA (reference sequence). CDR3 DNA sequence: TGCAGTGGTTCTAGCGACTCCAATGAGCAGTTCTTC. It translates to CSGSSDSNEQFF.

Ten or more counts support this clonotype. CDR3: CASSNRAGANVLTF. The DNA for the CDR3 is TGTGCCAGCAGTAACAGGGCTGGGGCCAACGTCCTGACTTTC. J is TRBJ2-6 and V is TRBV11-3; tentatively, D is TRBD1 (6 bases). Per germline, CDR1 SGHNT and CDR2 YENEEA. The V and J ends lost 6 bases and 2 bases respectively, with 8 bases between them. The CDR3 consists of 14 residues. The variable domain in full, with the rest retrieved from reference TRBV11-3 and TRBJ2-6, is EAGVVQSPRYKIIEKKQPVAFWCNPISGHNTLYWYLQNLGQGPELLIRYENEEAVDDSQLPKDRFSAERLKGVDSTLKIQPAELGDSAVYLCASSNRAGANVLTFGAGSRLTVL.

This clonotype was observed a handful of times. The genes are TRBV15 and TRBJ1-2; 7 positions match TRBD1. The ends lost 5 bases at V and 1 base at J; junction bases unmatched: 7. Germline CDR1 LNHNV, CDR2 YYDKDF (reference sequence). This CDR3 has 15 residues. The CDR3 region is CATSPRGQNNYGYTF. In DNA form, the CDR3 reads TGTGCCACCAGCCCGAGGGGACAGAATAACTATGGCTACACCTTC.

This clonotype has ten or more counts. This chain joins TRBV5-1 and TRBJ2-3, with a possible D match to TRBD1 (7 bases). Trimming took 0 bases from V and 0 from J, leaving 20 bases between them. The CDR3 covers 19 residues. Per germline, CDR1 SGHRS and CDR2 YFSETQ. In nucleotides, the CDR3 is TGCGCCAGCAGCTTGGCTCCGTACAGGGGCGGGACTAGCACAGATACGCAGTATTTT. As protein: CASSLAPYRGGTSTDTQYF.

This clonotype was seen many times. V usage is TRBV5-4 and J usage is TRBJ2-1; 13 bases fit TRBD2. V lost 4 bases to trimming and J lost 5 bases; unmatched junction nucleotides: 9. Germline CDR1 reads SGHNT; CDR2 reads YYREEE (reference sequence). CDR3 length equals 17 residues. The chain's CDR3 is CASSPGTSGTMDNEQFF. In nucleotides, the CDR3 is TGTGCCAGCAGCCCCGGGACTAGCGGGACTATGGACAATGAGCAGTTCTTC.

Concerning this clonotype: This clone may be a read error of a much larger clone one base away. The chain recombines TRBV20-1 with TRBJ2-3, with D hard to call. CDR3 length: 15 residues. Germline V lookup: CDR1 DFQATT, CDR2 SNEGSKA (reference sequence). Between the trimmed V and J ends, which lost 2 bases and 2 bases, there was a span of 14 bases. CDR3 DNA sequence: TGCAGTGCTAGACAGGCCAACCTTCACACAGATACGCAGTATTTT. Its protein is CSARQANLHTDTQYF.

The rearrangement joins TRBV7-9 to TRBJ2-3, with D possibly called TRBD1 or TRBD2 (5 bases each). The CDR3 contains 14 residues. Germline V gives CDR1 SEHNR, CDR2 FQNEAQ (reference sequence). V lost 1 base, J lost 10 bases, and 15 bases lay in between. CDR3 bases: TGTGCCAGCAGCTTAGGAATGGGACCCCGCTCGCAGTATTTT. It codes for CASSLGMGPRSQYF. Full variable domain (remainder filled in from reference TRBV7-9 and TRBJ2-3): DTGVSQNPRHKITKRGQNVTFRCDPISEHNRLYWYRQTLGQGPEFLTYFQNEAQLEKSRLLSDRFSAERPKGSFSTLEIQRTEQGDSAMYLCASSLGMGPRSQYFGPGTRLTVL.

The chain is built from TRBV27 and TRBJ1-2; D is uncertain. The germline gives CDR1 MNHEY, CDR2 SMNVEV (reference sequence). This CDR3 has 12 residues. The V and J ends lost 6 bases and 3 bases respectively, with 8 bases between them. The CDR3 sequence is CASRGGYYGYTF. The CDR3 bases are TGTGCCAGCAGAGGCGGATACTATGGCTACACCTTC.

This clonotype was observed many times. The rearrangement uses TRBV12-3 or TRBV12-4 and TRBJ1-5; no clear D. V lost 3 bases, J lost 3 bases, and 18 bases lay in between. The CDR3 has 17 residues. CDR3 amino acids: CASSLNPGTVFNQPQHF. DNA for the CDR3: TGTGCCAGCAGTTTGAATCCCGGAACGGTGTTCAATCAGCCCCAGCATTTT.

The chain carries TRBV19 and TRBJ1-2; TRBD1 matches 9 bases. The junction had 8 bases not matched to a gene; V was cut back by 7 bases and J by 2 bases. CDR1 LNHDA and CDR2 SQIVND come from the germline V gene (reference sequence). The CDR3 extends over 15 amino acids. Here the CDR3 reads CASKTIQGANYGYTF. The CDR3, as DNA: TGTGCCAGTAAAACTATACAGGGGGCGAACTATGGCTACACCTTC.

A few counts support this clonotype. This chain links TRBV10-3 with TRBJ2-1; TRBD2 matches 12 bases. The length of the CDR3 is 17 residues. The ends lost 2 bases at V and 8 bases at J; junction bases unmatched: 10. CDR1 is ENHRY and CDR2 is SYGVKD in the germline V gene. The CDR3 region has the DNA TGTGCCATCAGTGAGACCCAAGGACTAGCGGGAAGGGATGAGCAGTTCTTC. Protein sequence: CAISETQGLAGRDEQFF.

The sample holds a few counts of this clonotype. The chain has TRBV24-1 and TRBJ2-1, with a weak D call TRBD2 (6 bases). V was clipped by 1 base and J by 3 bases, with 15 bases between them. The CDR3 runs to 17 residues. Germline CDR1 KGHDR, CDR2 SFDVKD. The CDR3 nucleotides read TGTGCCACCAGTGATTTAACGGGGGACCGAGGCTACAATGAGCAGTTCTTC. The encoded protein is CATSDLTGDRGYNEQFF.

The chain has TRBV19 and TRBJ2-2, with D uncertain. V dropped 3 bases and J dropped 4 bases, with 9 bases sitting between them. The CDR3 spans 14 residues. Germline V gene sequence: CDR1 LNHDA, CDR2 SQIVND (reference sequence). CDR3 nucleotide sequence: TGTGCCAGTAGTATCGCTGAGTTCACCGGGGAGCTGTTTTTT. Amino acid sequence: CASSIAEFTGELFF.

This clonotype was observed a handful of times. The gene calls are TRBV7-8 and TRBJ1-1, with a weak D call TRBD1 (6 bases). V lost 5 bases, J lost 1 base, and 8 bases lay in between. This CDR3 contains 13 residues. Per the germline V gene, CDR1 is SGHVS and CDR2 is FQNEAQ. The CDR3 reads CASSLTGNTEAFF. For the CDR3, the DNA is TGTGCCAGCAGCCTGACAGGGAACACTGAAGCTTTCTTT.

The sample holds a few counts of this clonotype. V and J are TRBV6-5 and TRBJ1-2; D remains ambiguous. V was pared by 4 bases and J by 5 bases, with 8 bases between. The germline CDR1 and CDR2 sequences are MNHEY and SVGAGI. The CDR3 covers 12 residues. CDR3 sequence (DNA): TGTGCCAGCAGTTTGGAAGGGTATGGCTACACCTTC. It codes for CASSLEGYGYTF.

This clonotype was detected ten times or more. The rearrangement joins TRBV18 to TRBJ2-7, with a weak D call TRBD1 (6 bases). Germline-derived CDR1 and CDR2 are KGHSH and LQKENI. V dropped 2 bases and J dropped 6 bases, with 11 bases sitting between them. The CDR3 loop spans 13 amino acids. As DNA, the CDR3 is TGTGCCAGCTCACCAGGCTGGGGGCTCGAGCAGTACGTC. The encoded protein is CASSPGWGLEQYV.

The chain employs TRBV5-6 and TRBJ2-1, with D perhaps matching TRBD2 (5 bases). This CDR3 is 15 amino acids long. Trimming stripped 3 bases from V and 7 bases from J, with 17 bases between. Germline CDR1 is SGHDT and CDR2 is YYEEEE. The CDR3 coding sequence is TGTGCCAGCAGCTCCCCTCACTCGGGGATAAATGAGCAGTTCTTC. It codes for CASSSPHSGINEQFF.

This chain uses TRBV23-1 with TRBJ2-5; D unresolved. TRBV23-1 is identified as an open reading frame with a role that is uncertain. This CDR3 is 12 amino acids long. Trimming took off 2 bases at V and 5 bases at J, with 6 bases between the two ends. The CDR3 reads CASSQDMETQYF. The CDR3 coding sequence is TGCGCCAGCAGTCAAGATATGGAGACCCAGTACTTC.

This clonotype was counted ten times or more. The chain couples TRBV6-1 to TRBJ2-7, with 9 bases fitting TRBD1. CDR3 size: 17 residues. Germline trimming cut 6 bases from V and 0 bases from J; bases unmatched to any gene: 12. CDR1 MNHNS and CDR2 SASEGT come from the germline V gene. The CDR3 spells CASRGTGRSWSSYEQYV. CDR3 DNA sequence: TGTGCCAGCAGGGGGACAGGGAGGTCTTGGAGCTCCTACGAGCAGTACGTC.

This clonotype showed up many times. J is TRBJ2-5 and V is TRBV11-2; perhaps TRBD2 as D (5 bases). The CDR3 is 14 residues long. V dropped 7 bases and J dropped 5 bases, with 17 bases sitting between them. From germline, CDR1 is SGHAT and CDR2 FQNNGV. CDR3 region: CASTRTGFGETQYF. Here the CDR3 DNA reads TGTGCCAGCACCCGAACGGGGTTCGGGGAGACCCAGTACTTC.